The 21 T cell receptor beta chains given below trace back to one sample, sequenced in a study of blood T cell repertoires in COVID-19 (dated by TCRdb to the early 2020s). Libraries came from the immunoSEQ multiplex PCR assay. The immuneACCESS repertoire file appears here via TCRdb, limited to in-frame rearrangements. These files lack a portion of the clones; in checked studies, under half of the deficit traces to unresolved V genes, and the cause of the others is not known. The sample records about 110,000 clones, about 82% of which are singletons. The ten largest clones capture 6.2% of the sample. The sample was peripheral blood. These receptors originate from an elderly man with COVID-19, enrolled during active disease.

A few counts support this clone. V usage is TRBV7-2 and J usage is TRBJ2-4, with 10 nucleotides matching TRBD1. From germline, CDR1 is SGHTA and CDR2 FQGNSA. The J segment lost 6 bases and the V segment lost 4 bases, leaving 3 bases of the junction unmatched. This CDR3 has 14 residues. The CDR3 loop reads CASSSRDRGNIQYF. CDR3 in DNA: TGTGCCAGCAGCTCGCGGGACAGGGGAAACATTCAGTACTTC.

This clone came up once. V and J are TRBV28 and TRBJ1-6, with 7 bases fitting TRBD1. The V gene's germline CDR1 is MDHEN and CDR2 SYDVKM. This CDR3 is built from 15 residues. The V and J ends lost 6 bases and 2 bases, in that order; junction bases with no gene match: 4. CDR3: CASRSDRAYNSPLHF. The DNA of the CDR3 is TGTGCCAGCAGATCTGACAGGGCCTATAATTCACCCCTCCACTTT.

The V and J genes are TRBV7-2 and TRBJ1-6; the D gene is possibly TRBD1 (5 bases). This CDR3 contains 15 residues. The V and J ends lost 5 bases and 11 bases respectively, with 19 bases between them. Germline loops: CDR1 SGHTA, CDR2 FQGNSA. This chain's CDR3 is CASSPNRQGRTPLHF. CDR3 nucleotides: TGTGCCAGCAGCCCAAATAGGCAGGGAAGGACACCCCTCCACTTT.

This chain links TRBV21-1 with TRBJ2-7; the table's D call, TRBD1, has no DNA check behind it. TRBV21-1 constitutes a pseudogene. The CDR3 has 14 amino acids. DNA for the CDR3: TGTGCCAGCAGCAAAGTGGGGGCCCCCTACGAGCAGTACTTC. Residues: CASSKVGAPYEQYF.

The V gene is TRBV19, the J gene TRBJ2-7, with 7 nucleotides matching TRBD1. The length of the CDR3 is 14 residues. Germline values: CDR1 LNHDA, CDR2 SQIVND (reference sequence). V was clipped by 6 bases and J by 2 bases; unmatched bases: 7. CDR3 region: CASSKGQVTYEQYF. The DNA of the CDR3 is TGTGCCAGTAGCAAAGGACAGGTTACCTACGAGCAGTACTTC.

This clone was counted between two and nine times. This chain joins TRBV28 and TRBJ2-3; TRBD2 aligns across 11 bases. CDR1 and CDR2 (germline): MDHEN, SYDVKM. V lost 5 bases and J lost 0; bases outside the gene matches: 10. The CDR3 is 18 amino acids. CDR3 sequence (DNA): TGTGCCAGCAGTCTTTCCTTAGCGGGAGGGGATAGCACAGATACGCAGTATTTT. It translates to CASSLSLAGGDSTDTQYF.

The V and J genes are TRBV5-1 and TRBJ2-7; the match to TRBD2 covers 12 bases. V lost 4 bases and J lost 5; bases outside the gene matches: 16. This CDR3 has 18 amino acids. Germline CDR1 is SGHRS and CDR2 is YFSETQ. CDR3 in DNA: TGCGCCAGCAGCCTTGCGTCGACTAGGACTAGCGGGAATAACGAGCAGTACTTC. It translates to CASSLASTRTSGNNEQYF.

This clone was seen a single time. CDR3 nucleotides: TGTGCCAGCTCAGTACAAGAGACCCAGTACTTC. It codes for CASSVQETQYF. The J gene is TRBJ2-5, the V gene TRBV18; D unclear. Germline V gene sequence: CDR1 KGHSH, CDR2 LQKENI. V was clipped by 5 bases and J by 2 bases, with 3 bases between them. There are 11 residues in the CDR3.

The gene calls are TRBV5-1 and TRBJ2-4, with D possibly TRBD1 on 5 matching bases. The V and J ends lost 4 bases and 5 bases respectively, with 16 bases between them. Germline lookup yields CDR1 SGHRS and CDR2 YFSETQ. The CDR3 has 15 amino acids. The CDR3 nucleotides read TGCGCCAGCAGCCCCTTTGGCCCCAGGGAAAACATTCAGTACTTC. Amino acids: CASSPFGPRENIQYF.

The CDR3 region has the DNA TGTGCCAGCAGAGAGCTTTCTAACTATGGCTACACCTTC. This encodes CASRELSNYGYTF. The rearrangement uses TRBV6-5 and TRBJ1-2; D call uncertain. V lost 6 bases and J 0 bases, leaving 8 bases between the germline ends. The CDR3 has 13 amino acids. Germline CDR1 is MNHEY and CDR2 is SVGAGI.

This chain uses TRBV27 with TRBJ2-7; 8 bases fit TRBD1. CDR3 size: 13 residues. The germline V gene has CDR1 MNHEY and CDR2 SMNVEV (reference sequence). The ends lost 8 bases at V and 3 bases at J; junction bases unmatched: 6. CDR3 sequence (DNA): TGTGCCAGCGGGGGACAGGAGGACTACGAGCAGTACTTC. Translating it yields CASGGQEDYEQYF.

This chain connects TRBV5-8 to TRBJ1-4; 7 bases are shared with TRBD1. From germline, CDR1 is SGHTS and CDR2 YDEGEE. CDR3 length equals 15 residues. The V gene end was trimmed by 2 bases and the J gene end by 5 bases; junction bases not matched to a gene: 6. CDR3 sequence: CASSLGTAINEKLFF. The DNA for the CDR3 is TGTGCCAGCAGCTTAGGGACAGCCATAAATGAAAAACTGTTTTTT.

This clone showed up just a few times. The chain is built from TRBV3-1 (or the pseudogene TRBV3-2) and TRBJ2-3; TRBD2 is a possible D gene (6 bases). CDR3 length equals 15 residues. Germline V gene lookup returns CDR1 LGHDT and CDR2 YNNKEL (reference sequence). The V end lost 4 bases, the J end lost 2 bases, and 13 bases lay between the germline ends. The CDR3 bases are TGTGCCAGCAGCCCCTGGGGGGACCCCACAGATACGCAGTATTTT. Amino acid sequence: CASSPWGDPTDTQYF.

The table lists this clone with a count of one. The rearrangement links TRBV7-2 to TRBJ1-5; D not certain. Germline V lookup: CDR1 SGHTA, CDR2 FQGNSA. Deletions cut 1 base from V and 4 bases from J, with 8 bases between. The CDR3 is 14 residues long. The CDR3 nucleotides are TGTGCCAGCAGCTTAGGCGAGGCGAATCAGCCCCAGCATTTT. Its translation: CASSLGEANQPQHF. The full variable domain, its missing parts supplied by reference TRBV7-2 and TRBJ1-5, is GAGVSQSPSNKVTEKGKDVELRCDPISGHTALYWYRQSLGQGLEFLIYFQGNSAPDKSGLPSDRFSAERTGGSVSTLTIQRTQQEDSAVYLCASSLGEANQPQHFGDGTRLSIL.

The CDR3 here is CASSLSTGMDYGYTF. CDR3 sequence (DNA): TGTGCCAGCAGTTTATCGACAGGGATGGACTATGGCTACACCTTC. The chain has TRBV27 and TRBJ1-2; TRBD1 aligns across 7 bases. Germline loops: CDR1 MNHEY, CDR2 SMNVEV (reference sequence). V gave up 0 bases and J gave up 3 bases; unmatched junction bases: 4. The CDR3 length is 15 residues.

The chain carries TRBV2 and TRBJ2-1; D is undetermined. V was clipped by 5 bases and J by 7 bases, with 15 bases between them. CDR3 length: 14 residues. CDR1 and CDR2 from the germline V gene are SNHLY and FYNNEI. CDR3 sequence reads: CASSYTEVVNEQFF. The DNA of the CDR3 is TGTGCCAGCAGTTACACCGAAGTGGTGAATGAGCAGTTCTTC.

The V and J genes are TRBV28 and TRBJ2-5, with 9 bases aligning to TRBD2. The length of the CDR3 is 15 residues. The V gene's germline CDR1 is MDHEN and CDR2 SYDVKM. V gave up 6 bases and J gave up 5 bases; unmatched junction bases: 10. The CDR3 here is CASSTSGPAGETQYF. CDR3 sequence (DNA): TGTGCCAGCAGCACTAGCGGGCCGGCGGGGGAGACCCAGTACTTC. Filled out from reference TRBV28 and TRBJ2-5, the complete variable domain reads DVKVTQSSRYLVKRTGEKVFLECVQDMDHENMFWYRQDPGLGLRLIYFSYDVKMKEKGDIPEGYSVSREKKERFSLILESASTNQTSMYLCASSTSGPAGETQYFGPGTRLLVL.

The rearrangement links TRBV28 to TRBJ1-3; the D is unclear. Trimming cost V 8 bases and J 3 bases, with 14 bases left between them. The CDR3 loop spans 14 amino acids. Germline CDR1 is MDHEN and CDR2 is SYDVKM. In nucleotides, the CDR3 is TGTGCCAGCGCCCAAGATGGGCTTGGAAACACCATATATTTT. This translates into CASAQDGLGNTIYF.

The DNA of the CDR3 is TGTGCCAGCAGCCCTACTGGTAATCAGCCCCAGCATTTT. Its protein is CASSPTGNQPQHF. The chain employs TRBV7-9 and TRBJ1-5; D is unresolved. The CDR3 sequence is 13 residues long. Trimming stripped 5 bases from V and 4 bases from J, with 9 bases between. Germline CDR1 and CDR2: SEHNR and FQNEAQ (reference sequence). Variable domain in full (rest from reference TRBV7-9 and TRBJ1-5): DTGVSQNPRHKITKRGQNVTFRCDPISEHNRLYWYRQTLGQGPEFLTYFQNEAQLEKSRLLSDRFSAERPKGSFSTLEIQRTEQGDSAMYLCASSPTGNQPQHFGDGTRLSIL.

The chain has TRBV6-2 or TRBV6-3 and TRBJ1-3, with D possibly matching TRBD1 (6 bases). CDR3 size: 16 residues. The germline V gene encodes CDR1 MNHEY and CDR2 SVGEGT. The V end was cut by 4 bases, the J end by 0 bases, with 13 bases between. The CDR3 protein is CASSWGQAASGNTIYF. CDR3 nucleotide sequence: TGTGCCAGCAGTTGGGGGCAGGCCGCCTCTGGAAACACCATATATTTT.

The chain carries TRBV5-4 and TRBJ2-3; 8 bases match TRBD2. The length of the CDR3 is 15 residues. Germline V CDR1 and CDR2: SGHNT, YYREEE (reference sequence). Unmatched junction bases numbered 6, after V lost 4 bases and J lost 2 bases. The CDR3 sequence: CASSGPGLVTDTQYF. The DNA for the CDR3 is TGTGCCAGCAGCGGTCCGGGACTAGTCACAGATACGCAGTATTTT. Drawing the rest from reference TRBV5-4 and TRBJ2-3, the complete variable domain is ETGVTQSPTHLIKTRGQQVTLRCSSQSGHNTVSWYQQALGQGPQFIFQYYREEENGRGNFPPRFSGLQFPNYSSELNVNALELDDSALYLCASSGPGLVTDTQYFGPGTRLTVL.